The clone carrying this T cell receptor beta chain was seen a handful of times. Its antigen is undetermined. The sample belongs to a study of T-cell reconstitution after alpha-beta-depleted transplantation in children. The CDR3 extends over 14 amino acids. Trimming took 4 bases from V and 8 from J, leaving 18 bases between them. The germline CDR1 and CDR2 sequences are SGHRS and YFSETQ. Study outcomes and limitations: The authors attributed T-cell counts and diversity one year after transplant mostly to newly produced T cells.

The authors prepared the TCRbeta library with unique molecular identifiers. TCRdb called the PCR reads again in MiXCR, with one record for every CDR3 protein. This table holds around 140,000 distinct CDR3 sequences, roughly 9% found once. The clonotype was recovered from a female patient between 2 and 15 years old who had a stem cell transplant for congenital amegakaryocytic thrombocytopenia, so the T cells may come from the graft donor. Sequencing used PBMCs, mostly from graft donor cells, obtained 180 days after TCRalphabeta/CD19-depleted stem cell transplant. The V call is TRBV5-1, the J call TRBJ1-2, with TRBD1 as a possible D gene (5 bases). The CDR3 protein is CASSPELAGGGYTF. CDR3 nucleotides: TGCGCCAGCAGCCCCGAGTTGGCCGGGGGAGGCTACACCTTC.